One sample yielded the 30 T cell receptor beta chains listed below, sequenced in a study of cytomegalovirus exposure and HLA in healthy donors. It was with 60 Vbeta and 13 Jbeta primers that the PCR ran. The assay was immunoSEQ multiplex PCR, and TCRdb's table has in-frame clones only and misses some. The profile shows approximately 160,000 clones, around 80% of them singletons. The sample was PBMCs. These receptors came from a man younger than 30 in good health and CMV-seronegative.

The chain combines TRBV7-2 with TRBJ2-1; 7 bases agree with TRBD2. This CDR3 contains 15 residues. J was trimmed by 2 bases and V by 5 bases; bases with no gene match: 6. Per the germline V gene, CDR1 is SGHTA and CDR2 is FQGNSA. The CDR3 loop is CASSLTSDPYNEQFF. For the CDR3, the DNA is TGTGCCAGCAGCCTTACTAGCGACCCCTACAATGAGCAGTTCTTC. The full variable domain, its missing parts supplied by reference TRBV7-2 and TRBJ2-1, is GAGVSQSPSNKVTEKGKDVELRCDPISGHTALYWYRQSLGQGLEFLIYFQGNSAPDKSGLPSDRFSAERTGGSVSTLTIQRTQQEDSAVYLCASSLTSDPYNEQFFGPGTRLTVL.

The chain combines TRBV6-5 with TRBJ2-5, with a weak D call TRBD2 (7 bases). The J call may be in error: the DNA end matches TRBJ2-7 better. CDR1 and CDR2 (germline): MNHEY, SVGAGI. This CDR3 has 14 residues. CDR3 DNA sequence: TGTGCCACCCAGGGGCGGGAGTCCTGGCGCGAGCAGTACTTC. This encodes CATQGRESWREQYF.

The gene calls are TRBV5-1 and TRBJ2-7; D is possibly TRBD2 (5 bases). Trimming removed 3 bases at V and 5 bases at J, with 15 bases between. The CDR3 contains 14 residues. The germline V gene encodes CDR1 SGHRS and CDR2 YFSETQ. DNA of the CDR3: TGCGCCAGCAGCTCTTACCGGGGTGGCGACGAGCAGTACTTC. It codes for CASSSYRGGDEQYF.

This chain links TRBV5-1 with TRBJ2-3; 14 bases are a match to TRBD2. The CDR3 is made up of 15 amino acids. Germline values: CDR1 SGHRS, CDR2 YFSETQ. The V and J ends lost 3 bases and 6 bases, in that order; junction bases with no gene match: 3. CDR3 coding DNA: TGCGCCAGCAGCTCCGGGACTAGCGGGAGTGATACGCAGTATTTT. Protein: CASSSGTSGSDTQYF.

J is TRBJ1-2 and V is TRBV5-6; D gene uncertain. Germline values: CDR1 SGHDT, CDR2 YYEEEE. The CDR3 sequence is 13 residues long. The V and J ends lost 4 bases and 6 bases respectively, with 13 bases between them. CDR3 DNA: TGTGCCAGCAGCCCCCGTCGGAGAGATGGCTACACCTTC. Residues: CASSPRRRDGYTF.

In its sample, this clone was seen a few times. The rearrangement links TRBV7-2 to TRBJ1-2; 10 positions match TRBD1. V dropped 5 bases and J dropped 5; count of bases not matched to a gene: 8. The length of the CDR3 is 15 residues. Germline CDR1 and CDR2: SGHTA and FQGNSA. The CDR3 sequence is CASSAGQGNLYGYTF. DNA for the CDR3: TGTGCCAGCAGCGCGGGACAGGGGAACCTTTATGGCTACACCTTC. The full variable domain, its missing parts supplied by reference TRBV7-2 and TRBJ1-2, is GAGVSQSPSNKVTEKGKDVELRCDPISGHTALYWYRQSLGQGLEFLIYFQGNSAPDKSGLPSDRFSAERTGGSVSTLTIQRTQQEDSAVYLCASSAGQGNLYGYTFGSGTRLTVV.

This chain links TRBV7-2 with TRBJ2-1; no reliable D call. V lost 4 bases and J 5 bases, leaving 9 bases between the germline ends. CDR1 is SGHTA, CDR2 FQGNSA, per germline. This CDR3 contains 13 residues. The CDR3 region has the DNA TGTGCCAGCAGCTCCCAAATCCACAATGAGCAGTTCTTC. Translated: CASSSQIHNEQFF.

This clone has just a few counts. The chain joins TRBV5-1 to TRBJ1-5; 10 bases line up with TRBD1. The CDR3 loop spans 15 amino acids. Germline V gives CDR1 SGHRS, CDR2 YFSETQ. Trimming at V came to 4 bases and at J to 3 bases, leaving 4 bases not matched to a gene. The CDR3 sequence is CASSPGQGHNQPQHF. The CDR3 DNA reads TGCGCCAGCAGCCCGGGACAGGGGCACAATCAGCCCCAGCATTTT. Full variable domain (remainder filled in from reference TRBV5-1 and TRBJ1-5): KAGVTQTPRYLIKTRGQQVTLSCSPISGHRSVSWYQQTPGQGLQFLFEYFSETQRNKGNFPGRFSGRQFSNSRSEMNVSTLELGDSALYLCASSPGQGHNQPQHFGDGTRLSIL.

The chain has TRBV4-3 and TRBJ2-1, with 11 bases identical to TRBD2. V dropped 3 bases and J dropped 6; count of bases not matched to a gene: 7. The CDR3 runs to 16 residues. The germline CDR1 and CDR2 sequences are LGHNA and YSLEER. DNA of the CDR3: TGCGCCAGCAGCCAGGGAGGGGGACTAGCGGTCAATGAGCAGTTCTTC. This codes for CASSQGGGLAVNEQFF.

The chain joins TRBV6-5 to TRBJ1-1; D gene uncertain. Germline V gives CDR1 MNHEY, CDR2 SVGAGI. This CDR3 has 13 residues. The V and J ends lost 1 base and 7 bases respectively, with 10 bases between them. This chain's CDR3 is CASSYLAVFEAFF. In nucleotides, the CDR3 is TGTGCCAGCAGTTACTTGGCAGTGTTTGAAGCTTTCTTT.

Regarding this clone: One end of the junction fails to match germline, which may point to a read error. The chain is built from TRBV5-1 and TRBJ1-1; 7 bases fit TRBD1. CDR1 and CDR2 from the germline V gene are SGHRS and YFSETQ. The CDR3 sequence is 14 residues long. The CDR3 sequence is CASSFGRGDTEAFF. CDR3 sequence (DNA): TGTGCCAGCAGCTTTGGCAGGGGGGACACTGAAGCTTTCTTT.

This clone has just a few counts. The chain joins TRBV9 to TRBJ2-7; TRBD2 aligns across 8 bases. V was clipped by 3 bases and J by 2 bases; unmatched bases: 4. Germline V gene data show CDR1 as SGDLS and CDR2 as YYNGEE. There are 14 residues in the CDR3. The CDR3 DNA sequence: TGTGCCAGCAGCGCCACTAGCGGCCCCTACGAGCAGTACTTC. Protein: CASSATSGPYEQYF. The variable domain in full, with the rest retrieved from reference TRBV9 and TRBJ2-7, is DSGVTQTPKHLITATGQRVTLRCSPRSGDLSVYWYQQSLDQGLQFLIQYYNGEERAKGNILERFSAQQFPDLHSELNLSSLELGDSALYFCASSATSGPYEQYFGPGTRLTVT.

The CDR3 spells CASSREGEQYF. For the CDR3, the DNA is TGTGCCAGCAGCCGGGAGGGGGAGCAGTACTTC. The gene calls are TRBV6-6 and TRBJ2-7; 8 positions agree with TRBD2. The CDR3 has 11 residues. The ends lost 6 bases at V and 7 bases at J; junction bases unmatched: 2. The germline CDR1 and CDR2 sequences are MNHNY and SVGAGI (reference sequence).

The genes are TRBV6-5 and TRBJ2-5, with D possibly matching TRBD2 (5 bases). The DNA end lines up better with TRBJ2-7; the J call may be wrong. The CDR3 extends over 14 amino acids. The germline V gene encodes CDR1 MNHEY and CDR2 SVGAGI. The CDR3 sequence: CASSSSDYFAEQYF. The CDR3 bases are TGTGCCAGCAGTTCGTCTGACTATTTTGCCGAGCAGTACTTC.

This clone showed up just once. V is TRBV7-9 and J is TRBJ2-3; D not resolved. The CDR3 consists of 13 residues. The V gene's germline CDR1 is SEHNR and CDR2 FQNEAQ (reference sequence). This CDR3 reads CSEVLPSTDTQYF. DNA of the CDR3: TGTTCCGAGGTACTTCCTAGCACAGATACGCAGTATTTT.

V gene TRBV11-2 combines with J gene TRBJ2-7; 11 nucleotides line up with TRBD2. Germline loops: CDR1 SGHAT, CDR2 FQNNGV. The junction had 19 bases not matched to a gene; V was cut back by 7 bases and J by 5 bases. The CDR3 has 18 residues. The CDR3 reads CASTRGGWLAGGKNEQYF. The CDR3 region has the DNA TGTGCCAGCACCAGAGGGGGGTGGCTAGCGGGAGGAAAGAACGAGCAGTACTTC.

The chain is built from TRBV10-3 and TRBJ2-7; 10 bases line up with TRBD2. CDR3 length equals 20 residues. V shed 2 bases, J shed 5 bases, and the junction held 21 bases outside the gene matches. Germline loops: CDR1 ENHRY, CDR2 SYGVKD. The CDR3 bases are TGTGCCATCAGTGAGAGTACTAGCGGGACGTCTTGTGATTGTAGGGACGAGCAGTACTTC. It translates to CAISESTSGTSCDCRDEQYF.

The genes are TRBV29-1 and TRBJ2-1, with D tentatively TRBD2 (5 bases). With 4 bases removed from V and 9 bases from J, the gap between germline ends came to 10 bases. The CDR3 length is 11 residues. The V gene's germline CDR1 is SQVTM and CDR2 ANQGSEA. This chain's CDR3 is CSVVVRGEQFF. In nucleotides, the CDR3 is TGCAGCGTTGTAGTCCGGGGTGAGCAGTTCTTC.

J is TRBJ1-2 and V is TRBV5-4, with 8 bases fitting TRBD1. This CDR3 comprises 15 residues. Germline lookup yields CDR1 SGHNT and CDR2 YYREEE (reference sequence). V shed 3 bases and J 2 bases; nucleotides not matched to a gene: 6. The CDR3 here is CASSSRTGLNYGYTF. Written as DNA, the CDR3 is TGTGCCAGCAGCTCGCGGACAGGGCTGAACTATGGCTACACCTTC.

This rearrangement joins TRBV18 to TRBJ2-7; TRBD1 is a possible D gene (6 bases). CDR3 size: 15 residues. V lost 6 bases and J 5 bases, leaving 20 bases between the germline ends. CDR1 and CDR2 from the germline V gene are KGHSH and LQKENI. The CDR3 is CASSIVRTVSHEQYF. CDR3 bases: TGTGCCAGCTCCATTGTTAGGACAGTGTCCCACGAGCAGTACTTC. The complete variable domain, with remaining parts taken from reference TRBV18 and TRBJ2-7, reads NAGVMQNPRHLVRRRGQEARLRCSPMKGHSHVYWYRQLPEEGLKFMVYLQKENIIDESGMPKERFSAEFPKEGPSILRIQQVVRGDSAAYFCASSIVRTVSHEQYFGPGTRLTVT.

The chain joins TRBV7-2 to TRBJ2-7; perhaps TRBD2 as D (6 bases). Per the germline V gene, CDR1 is SGHTA and CDR2 is FQGNSA. Trimming left V 5 bases short and J 5 bases short, with 19 bases between. CDR3 length: 15 residues. DNA of the CDR3: TGTGCCAGCAGCCCCGTGGGGGGAGCGGCCCACGAGCAGTACTTC. It yields the protein CASSPVGGAAHEQYF.

The chain has TRBV5-1 and TRBJ1-1; tentatively, D is TRBD1 (5 bases). Germline loops: CDR1 SGHRS, CDR2 YFSETQ. CDR3 length: 13 residues. V was pared by 4 bases and J by 10 bases, with 17 bases between. The CDR3 loop reads CASSPGGTVGAFF. The CDR3 region has the DNA TGCGCCAGCAGCCCAGGAGGGACTGTCGGAGCTTTCTTT.

This chain links TRBV7-2 with TRBJ2-1, with TRBD2 matching 7 bases. Germline CDR1 reads SGHTA; CDR2 reads FQGNSA. Losses at the gene ends were 5 bases for V and 15 bases for J; bases not matched to a gene: 16. The CDR3 sequence is 14 residues long. The CDR3 loop reads CASSPRLAESPPFF. CDR3 DNA sequence: TGTGCCAGCAGCCCCAGACTAGCTGAGAGCCCGCCGTTCTTC.

The genes are TRBV4-1 and TRBJ1-2, with D perhaps matching TRBD1 (6 bases). This CDR3 is 16 amino acids long. The germline V and J ends were trimmed by 2 bases and 4 bases, with 17 bases remaining between them. CDR1 and CDR2 (germline): MGHRA, YSYEKL. CDR3 sequence reads: CASSQPGGGAGYGYTF. CDR3 coding DNA: TGCGCCAGCAGCCAACCCGGGGGGGGCGCGGGCTATGGCTACACCTTC.

The chain combines TRBV11-3 with TRBJ1-5; D call uncertain. In germline, CDR1 is SGHNT, CDR2 YENEEA. Trimming took off 5 bases at V and 0 bases at J, with 11 bases between the two ends. This CDR3 spans 15 amino acids. The CDR3 loop reads CASSPSTNSNQPQHF. The CDR3 nucleotides read TGTGCCAGCAGCCCCTCGACAAATAGCAATCAGCCCCAGCATTTT.

This chain connects TRBV9 to TRBJ2-1; weak D call: TRBD1 (6 bases). Trimming left V 3 bases short and J 8 bases short, with 30 bases between. The CDR3 consists of 19 residues. CDR1 and CDR2 (germline): SGDLS, YYNGEE. This CDR3 is CASSGREGDRAPSWDEQFF. Written as DNA, the CDR3 is TGTGCCAGCAGCGGACGAGAGGGGGACCGGGCCCCGAGTTGGGATGAGCAGTTCTTC.

The V gene is TRBV2, the J gene TRBJ1-6, with 7 bases aligning to TRBD1. Per the germline V gene, CDR1 is SNHLY and CDR2 is FYNNEI. V was clipped by 11 bases and J by 9 bases; unmatched bases: 7. The length of the CDR3 is 12 residues. The chain's CDR3 is CAGGQGGSPLHF. Written as DNA, the CDR3 is TGTGCCGGGGGGCAGGGGGGTTCACCCCTCCACTTT.

The chain carries TRBV5-5 and TRBJ2-5; tentative D call: TRBD1 (5 bases). Between the trimmed V and J ends, which lost 4 bases and 5 bases, there was a span of 15 bases. This CDR3 is built from 14 residues. Germline V lookup: CDR1 SGHKS, CDR2 YYEKEE (reference sequence). The CDR3 DNA sequence: TGTGCCAGCAGCCTAGAACAGGATGGGGAGACCCAGTACTTC. Its protein product is CASSLEQDGETQYF. The entire variable domain, with the rest obtained from reference TRBV5-5 and TRBJ2-5, is as follows: DAGVTQSPTHLIKTRGQQVTLRCSPISGHKSVSWYQQVLGQGPQFIFQYYEKEERGRGNFPDRFSARQFPNYSSELNVNALLLGDSALYLCASSLEQDGETQYFGPGTRLLVL.

This chain joins TRBV5-1 and TRBJ1-1; D possibly corresponds to TRBD1 (5 bases). V lost 3 bases, J lost 1 base, and 13 bases lay in between. The CDR3 is made up of 15 amino acids. The germline gives CDR1 SGHRS, CDR2 YFSETQ. The CDR3 DNA follows: TGCGCCAGCAGCTCCAGGGTGTTTAAGAACACTGAAGCTTTCTTT. It is translated as CASSSRVFKNTEAFF. Full variable domain (rest looked up from reference TRBV5-1 and TRBJ1-1): KAGVTQTPRYLIKTRGQQVTLSCSPISGHRSVSWYQQTPGQGLQFLFEYFSETQRNKGNFPGRFSGRQFSNSRSEMNVSTLELGDSALYLCASSSRVFKNTEAFFGQGTRLTVV.

This clone was picked up a small number of times. The rearrangement uses TRBV10-3 and TRBJ1-1; D perhaps matches TRBD1 (6 bases). Deletions cut 6 bases from V and 7 bases from J, with 12 bases between. The CDR3 covers 12 residues. Per the germline V gene, CDR1 is ENHRY and CDR2 is SYGVKD. The CDR3 nucleotides read TGTGCCATCAGCCGGACAGAAGATGAAGCTTTCTTT. Its translation is CAISRTEDEAFF.